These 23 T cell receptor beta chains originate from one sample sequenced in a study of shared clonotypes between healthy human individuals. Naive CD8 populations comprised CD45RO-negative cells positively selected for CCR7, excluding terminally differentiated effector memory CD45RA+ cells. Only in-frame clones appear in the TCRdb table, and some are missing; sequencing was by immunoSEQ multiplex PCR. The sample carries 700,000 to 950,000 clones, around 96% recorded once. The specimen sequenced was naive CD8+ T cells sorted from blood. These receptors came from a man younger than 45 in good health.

The CDR3 loop reads CSARTSGTQYF. The CDR3 bases are TGCAGTGCTCGGACTAGCGGGACCCAGTACTTC. The rearrangement joins TRBV20-1 to TRBJ2-5, with 10 bases matching TRBD2. This CDR3 comprises 11 residues. Trimming removed 5 bases from V and 7 bases from J; junction bases left unmatched: 1. Germline values: CDR1 DFQATT, CDR2 SNEGSKA (reference sequence).

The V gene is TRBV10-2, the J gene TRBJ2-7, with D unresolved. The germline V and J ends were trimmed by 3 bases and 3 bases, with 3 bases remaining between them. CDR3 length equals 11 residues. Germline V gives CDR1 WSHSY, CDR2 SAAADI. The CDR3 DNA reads TGCGCCAGCAGTGACCACTACGAGCAGTACTTC. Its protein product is CASSDHYEQYF.

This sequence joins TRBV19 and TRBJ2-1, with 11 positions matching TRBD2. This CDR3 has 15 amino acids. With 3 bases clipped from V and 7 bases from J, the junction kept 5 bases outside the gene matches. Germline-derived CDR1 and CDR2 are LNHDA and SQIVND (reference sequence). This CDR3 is CASSMLAGGSNEQFF. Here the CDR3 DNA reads TGTGCCAGTAGTATGTTAGCGGGAGGGAGTAATGAGCAGTTCTTC. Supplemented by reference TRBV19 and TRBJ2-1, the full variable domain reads DGGITQSPKYLFRKEGQNVTLSCEQNLNHDAMYWYRQDPGQGLRLIYYSQIVNDFQKGDIAEGYSVSREKKESFPLTVTSAQKNPTAFYLCASSMLAGGSNEQFFGPGTRLTVL.

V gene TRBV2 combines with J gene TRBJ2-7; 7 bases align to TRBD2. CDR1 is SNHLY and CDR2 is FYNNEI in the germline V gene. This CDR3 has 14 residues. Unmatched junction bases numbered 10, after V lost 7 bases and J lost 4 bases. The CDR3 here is CASILSGNPYEQYF. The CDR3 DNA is TGTGCCAGCATCCTAAGCGGGAACCCGTACGAGCAGTACTTC.

DNA of the CDR3: TGTGCCAGCAGCTCCGGACTAGCGGGAGGGGTGGTGAACACCGGGGAGCTGTTTTTT. Translating it yields CASSSGLAGGVVNTGELFF. The chain combines TRBV7-9 with TRBJ2-2; the match to TRBD2 covers 15 bases. Per the germline V gene, CDR1 is SEHNR and CDR2 is FQNEAQ (reference sequence). The CDR3 loop spans 19 amino acids. J lost 1 base, V lost 4 bases, and 7 bases had no gene match.

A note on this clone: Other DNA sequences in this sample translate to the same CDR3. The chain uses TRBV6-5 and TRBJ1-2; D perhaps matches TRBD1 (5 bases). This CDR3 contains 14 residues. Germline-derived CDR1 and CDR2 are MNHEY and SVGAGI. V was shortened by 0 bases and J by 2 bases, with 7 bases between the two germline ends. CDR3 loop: CASSYSPGNYGYTF. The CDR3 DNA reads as TGTGCCAGCAGTTACTCCCCAGGGAACTATGGCTACACCTTC.

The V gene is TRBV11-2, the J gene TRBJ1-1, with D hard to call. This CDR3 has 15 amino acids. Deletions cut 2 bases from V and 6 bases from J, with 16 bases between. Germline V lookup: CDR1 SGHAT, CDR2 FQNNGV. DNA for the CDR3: TGTGCCAGCAGCTTAACCTACCCCTCGAGTGCTGAAGCTTTCTTT. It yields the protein CASSLTYPSSAEAFF. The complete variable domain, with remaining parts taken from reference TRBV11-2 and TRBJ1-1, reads EAGVAQSPRYKIIEKRQSVAFWCNPISGHATLYWYQQILGQGPKLLIQFQNNGVVDDSQLPKDRFSAERLKGVDSTLKIQPAKLEDSAVYLCASSLTYPSSAEAFFGQGTRLTVV.

The CDR3 DNA reads TGTGCCAGCAGTACGGGGGGGTGGAACGAGCAGTACTTC. Residues: CASSTGGWNEQYF. This chain joins TRBV6-5 and TRBJ2-7; 8 bases agree with TRBD2. Per germline, CDR1 MNHEY and CDR2 SVGAGI. V was clipped by 5 bases and J by 5 bases; unmatched bases: 5. There are 13 residues in the CDR3.

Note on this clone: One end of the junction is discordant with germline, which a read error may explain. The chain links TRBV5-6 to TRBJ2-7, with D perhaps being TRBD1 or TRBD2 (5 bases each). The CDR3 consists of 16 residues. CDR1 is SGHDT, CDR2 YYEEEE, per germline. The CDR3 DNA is TGTGCCAGCAGTTTGGGTGGGGCAAGCGGACCCTACGAGCAGTACTTC. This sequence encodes CASSLGGASGPYEQYF.

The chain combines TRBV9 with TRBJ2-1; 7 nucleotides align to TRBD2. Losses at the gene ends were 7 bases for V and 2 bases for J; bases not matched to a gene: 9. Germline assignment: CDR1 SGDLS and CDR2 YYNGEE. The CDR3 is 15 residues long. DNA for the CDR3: TGTGCCAGCGCTGAACGGGAGGTGACCTACAATGAGCAGTTCTTC. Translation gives CASAEREVTYNEQFF.

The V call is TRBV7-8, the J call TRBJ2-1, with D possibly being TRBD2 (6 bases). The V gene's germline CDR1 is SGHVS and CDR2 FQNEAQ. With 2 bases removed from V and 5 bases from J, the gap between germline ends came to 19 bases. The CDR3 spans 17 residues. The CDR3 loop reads CASSLRGLPGDDNEQFF. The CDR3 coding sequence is TGTGCCAGCAGCTTAAGAGGTTTACCGGGAGACGACAATGAGCAGTTCTTC.

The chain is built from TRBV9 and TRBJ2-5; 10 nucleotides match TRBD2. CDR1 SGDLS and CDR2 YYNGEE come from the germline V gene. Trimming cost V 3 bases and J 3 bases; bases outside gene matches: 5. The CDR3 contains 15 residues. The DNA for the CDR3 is TGTGCCAGCAGCGCTCTAGCGGGAGTGGAAGAGACCCAGTACTTC. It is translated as CASSALAGVEETQYF.

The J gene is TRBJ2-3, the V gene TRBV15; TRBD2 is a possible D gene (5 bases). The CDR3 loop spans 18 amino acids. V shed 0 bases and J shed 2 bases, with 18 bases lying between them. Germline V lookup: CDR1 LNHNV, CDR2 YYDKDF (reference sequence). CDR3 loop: CATSREKVTEAPTDTQYF. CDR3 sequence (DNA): TGTGCCACCAGCAGAGAAAAGGTAACGGAGGCACCCACAGATACGCAGTATTTT. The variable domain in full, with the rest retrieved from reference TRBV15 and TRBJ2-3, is DAMVIQNPRYQVTQFGKPVTLSCSQTLNHNVMYWYQQKSSQAPKLLFHYYDKDFNNEADTPDNFQSRRPNTSFCFLDIRSPGLGDTAMYLCATSREKVTEAPTDTQYFGPGTRLTVL.

CDR3 DNA: TGCGCCAGCAGTGAGCGGGGACTAGTCGGCGAGCAGTTCTTC. Protein: CASSERGLVGEQFF. The rearrangement joins TRBV10-2 to TRBJ2-1, with TRBD2 identical over 8 bases. This CDR3 has 14 residues. The junction had 7 bases not matched to a gene; V was cut back by 2 bases and J by 10 bases. The germline V gene has CDR1 WSHSY and CDR2 SAAADI.

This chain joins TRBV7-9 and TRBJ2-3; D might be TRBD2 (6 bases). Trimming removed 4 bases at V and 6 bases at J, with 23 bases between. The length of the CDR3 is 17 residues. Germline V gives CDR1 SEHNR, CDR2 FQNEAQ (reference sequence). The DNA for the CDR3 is TGTGCCAGCAGCTCCCGAGGAGGCGGCGGGAAGATTGATACGCAGTATTTT. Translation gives CASSSRGGGGKIDTQYF.

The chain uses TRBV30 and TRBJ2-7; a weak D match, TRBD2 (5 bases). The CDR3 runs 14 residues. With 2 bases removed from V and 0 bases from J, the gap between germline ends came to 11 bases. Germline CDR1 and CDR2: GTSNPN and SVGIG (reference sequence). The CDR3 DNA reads TGTGCCTGGAGTTGGGGAGTGGGCTCCTACGAGCAGTACTTC. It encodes CAWSWGVGSYEQYF.

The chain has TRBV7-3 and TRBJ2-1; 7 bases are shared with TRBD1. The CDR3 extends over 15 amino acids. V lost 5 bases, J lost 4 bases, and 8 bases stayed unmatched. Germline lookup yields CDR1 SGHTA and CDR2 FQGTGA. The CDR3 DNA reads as TGTGCCAGCAGCATAAGGATACAGGGGTACAATGAGCAGTTCTTC. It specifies CASSIRIQGYNEQFF.

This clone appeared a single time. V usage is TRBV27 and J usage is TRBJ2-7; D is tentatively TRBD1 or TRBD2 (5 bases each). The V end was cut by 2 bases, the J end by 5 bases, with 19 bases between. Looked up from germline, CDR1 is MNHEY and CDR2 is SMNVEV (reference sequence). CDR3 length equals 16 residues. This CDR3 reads CASSLKGHGGVDEQYF. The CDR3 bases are TGTGCCAGCAGTTTAAAGGGGCATGGGGGAGTCGACGAGCAGTACTTC.

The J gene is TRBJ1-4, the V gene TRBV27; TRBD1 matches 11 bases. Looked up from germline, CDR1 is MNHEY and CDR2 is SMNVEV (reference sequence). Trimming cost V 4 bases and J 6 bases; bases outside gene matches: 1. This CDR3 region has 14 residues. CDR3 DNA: TGTGCCAGCAGTTGGGGACAGGGGGATGAAAAACTGTTTTTT. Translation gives CASSWGQGDEKLFF. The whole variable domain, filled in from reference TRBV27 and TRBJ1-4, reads EAQVTQNPRYLITVTGKKLTVTCSQNMNHEYMSWYRQDPGLGLRQIYYSMNVEVTDKGDVPEGYKVSRKEKRNFPLILESPSPNQTSLYFCASSWGQGDEKLFFGSGTQLSVL.

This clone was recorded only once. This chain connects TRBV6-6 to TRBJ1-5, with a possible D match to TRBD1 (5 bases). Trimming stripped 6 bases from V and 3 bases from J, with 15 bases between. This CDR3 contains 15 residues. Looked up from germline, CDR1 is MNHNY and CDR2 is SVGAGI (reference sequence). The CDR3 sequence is CASSSDKGLNQPQHF. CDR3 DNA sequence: TGTGCCAGCAGCTCGGACAAAGGTCTCAATCAGCCCCAGCATTTT.

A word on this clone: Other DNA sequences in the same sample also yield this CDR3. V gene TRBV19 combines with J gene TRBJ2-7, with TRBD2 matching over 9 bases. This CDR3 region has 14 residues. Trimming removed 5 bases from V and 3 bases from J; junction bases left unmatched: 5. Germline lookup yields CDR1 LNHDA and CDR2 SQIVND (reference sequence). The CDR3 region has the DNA TGTGCCAGTAGTTCGGGACTAGCTGGCTACGAGCAGTACTTC. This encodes CASSSGLAGYEQYF.

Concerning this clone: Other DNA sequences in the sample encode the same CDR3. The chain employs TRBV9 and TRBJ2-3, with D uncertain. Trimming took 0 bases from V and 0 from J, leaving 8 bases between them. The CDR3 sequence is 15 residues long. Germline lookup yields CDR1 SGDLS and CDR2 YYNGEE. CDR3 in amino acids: CASSVAGLSTDTQYF. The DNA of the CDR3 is TGTGCCAGCAGCGTAGCGGGTTTAAGCACAGATACGCAGTATTTT.

The CDR3 is CASSRGGSHEQYF. In nucleotides, the CDR3 is TGTGCCAGCTCACGAGGCGGCTCGCACGAGCAGTACTTC. V is TRBV18 and J is TRBJ2-7; no reliable D call. This CDR3 region has 13 residues. Between the trimmed V and J ends, which lost 4 bases and 5 bases, there was a span of 12 bases. The germline gives CDR1 KGHSH, CDR2 LQKENI.